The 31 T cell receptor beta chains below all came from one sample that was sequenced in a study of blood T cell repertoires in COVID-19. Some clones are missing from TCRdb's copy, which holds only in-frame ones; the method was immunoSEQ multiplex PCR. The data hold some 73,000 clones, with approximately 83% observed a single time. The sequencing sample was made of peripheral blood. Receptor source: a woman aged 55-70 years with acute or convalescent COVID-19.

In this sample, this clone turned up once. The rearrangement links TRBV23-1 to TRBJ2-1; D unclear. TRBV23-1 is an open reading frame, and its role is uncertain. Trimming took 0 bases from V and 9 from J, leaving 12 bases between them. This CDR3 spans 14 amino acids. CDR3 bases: TGCGCCAGCAGTCAATCATGTCTCCTATTTGAGCAGTTCTTC. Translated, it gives CASSQSCLLFEQFF.

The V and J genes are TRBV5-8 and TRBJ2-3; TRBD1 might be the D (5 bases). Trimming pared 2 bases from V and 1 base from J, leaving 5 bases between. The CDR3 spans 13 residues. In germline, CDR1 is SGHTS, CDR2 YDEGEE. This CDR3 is CASSFRGTDTQYF. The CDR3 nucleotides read TGTGCCAGCAGCTTCAGGGGCACAGATACGCAGTATTTT.

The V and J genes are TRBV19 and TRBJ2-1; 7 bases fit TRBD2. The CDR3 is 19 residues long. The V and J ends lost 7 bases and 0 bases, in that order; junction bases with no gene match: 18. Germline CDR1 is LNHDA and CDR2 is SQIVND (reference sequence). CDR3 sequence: CASTPPLAARQGSYNEQFF. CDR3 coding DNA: TGTGCCAGTACCCCCCCGCTAGCGGCCAGACAAGGCTCCTACAATGAGCAGTTCTTC.

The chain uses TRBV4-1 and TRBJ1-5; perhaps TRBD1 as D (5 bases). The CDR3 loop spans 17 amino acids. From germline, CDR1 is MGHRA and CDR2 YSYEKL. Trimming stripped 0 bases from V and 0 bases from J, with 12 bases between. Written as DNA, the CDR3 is TGCGCCAGCAGCCAAGACTCACGACAGAATAGCAATCAGCCCCAGCATTTT. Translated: CASSQDSRQNSNQPQHF.

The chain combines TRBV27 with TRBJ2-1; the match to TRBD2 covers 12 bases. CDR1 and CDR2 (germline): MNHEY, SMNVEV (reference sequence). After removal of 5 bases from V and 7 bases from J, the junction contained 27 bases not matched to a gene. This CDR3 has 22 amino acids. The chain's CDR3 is CASSPWGGGGLAGGGVYNEQFF. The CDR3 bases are TGTGCCAGCAGTCCATGGGGGGGTGGGGGACTAGCGGGTGGCGGGGTGTATAATGAGCAGTTCTTC.

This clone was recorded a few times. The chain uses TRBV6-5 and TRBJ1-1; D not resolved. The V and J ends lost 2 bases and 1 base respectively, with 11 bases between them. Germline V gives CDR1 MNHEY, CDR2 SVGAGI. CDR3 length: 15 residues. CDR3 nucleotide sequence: TGTGCCAGCAGTTACAAGGGAGGCGGGAACACTGAAGCTTTCTTT. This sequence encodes CASSYKGGGNTEAFF.

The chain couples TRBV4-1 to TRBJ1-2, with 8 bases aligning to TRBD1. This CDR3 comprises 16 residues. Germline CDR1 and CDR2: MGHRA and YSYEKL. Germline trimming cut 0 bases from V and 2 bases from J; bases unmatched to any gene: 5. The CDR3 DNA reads TGCGCCAGCAGCCAAGATTCCTACAGGGGGAACTATGGCTACACCTTC. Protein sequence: CASSQDSYRGNYGYTF.

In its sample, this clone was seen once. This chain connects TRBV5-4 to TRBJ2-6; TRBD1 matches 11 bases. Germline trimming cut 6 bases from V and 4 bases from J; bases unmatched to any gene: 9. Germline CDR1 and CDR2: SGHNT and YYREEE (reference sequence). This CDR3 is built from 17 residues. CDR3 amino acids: CASKRTGGVSGANVLTF. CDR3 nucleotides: TGTGCCAGCAAGCGGACAGGGGGCGTATCCGGGGCCAACGTCCTGACTTTC.

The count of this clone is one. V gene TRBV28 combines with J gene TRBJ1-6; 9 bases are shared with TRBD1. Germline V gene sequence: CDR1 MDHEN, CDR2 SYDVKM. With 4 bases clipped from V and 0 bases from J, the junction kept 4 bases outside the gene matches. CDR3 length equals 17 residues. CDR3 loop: CASSSGQGSSYNSPLHF. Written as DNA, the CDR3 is TGTGCCAGCAGTTCGGGACAGGGCAGCTCCTATAATTCACCCCTCCACTTT.

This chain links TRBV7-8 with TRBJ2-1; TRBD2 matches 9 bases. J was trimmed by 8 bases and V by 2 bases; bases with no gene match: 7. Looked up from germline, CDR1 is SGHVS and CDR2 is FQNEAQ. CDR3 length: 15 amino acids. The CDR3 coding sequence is TGTGCCAGCAGCTTAATGCGGGGGGGCTCCGATGAGCAGTTCTTC. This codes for CASSLMRGGSDEQFF.

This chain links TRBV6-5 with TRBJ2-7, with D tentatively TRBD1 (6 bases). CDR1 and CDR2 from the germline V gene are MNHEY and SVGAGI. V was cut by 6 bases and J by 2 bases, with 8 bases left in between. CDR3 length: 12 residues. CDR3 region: CASSRDTYEQYF. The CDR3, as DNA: TGTGCCAGCAGCAGGGACACCTACGAGCAGTACTTC.

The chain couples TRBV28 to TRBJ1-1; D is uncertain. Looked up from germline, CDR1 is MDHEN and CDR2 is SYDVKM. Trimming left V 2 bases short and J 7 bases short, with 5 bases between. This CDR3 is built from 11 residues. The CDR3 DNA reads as TGTGCCAGCAGTTTAGACTTTGAAGCTTTCTTT. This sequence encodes CASSLDFEAFF.

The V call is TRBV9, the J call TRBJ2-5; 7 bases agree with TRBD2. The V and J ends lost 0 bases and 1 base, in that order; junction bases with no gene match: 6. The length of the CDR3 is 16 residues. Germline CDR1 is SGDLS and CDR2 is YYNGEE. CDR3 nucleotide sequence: TGTGCCAGCAGCGTAGGGGTAGCGGGTATCCAAGAGACCCAGTACTTC. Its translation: CASSVGVAGIQETQYF.

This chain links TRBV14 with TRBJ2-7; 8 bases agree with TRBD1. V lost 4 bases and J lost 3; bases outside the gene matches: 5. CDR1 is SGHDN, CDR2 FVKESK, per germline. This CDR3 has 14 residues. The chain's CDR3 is CASSRGQGIYEQYF. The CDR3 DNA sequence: TGTGCCAGCAGCCGTGGACAGGGAATCTACGAGCAGTACTTC.

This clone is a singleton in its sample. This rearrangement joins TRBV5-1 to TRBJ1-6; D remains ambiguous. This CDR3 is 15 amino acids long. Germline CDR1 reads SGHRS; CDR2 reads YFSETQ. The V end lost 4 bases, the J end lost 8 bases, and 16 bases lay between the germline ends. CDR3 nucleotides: TGCGCCAGCAGCGGCGCGGGCCAAAGGGATTCACCCCTCCACTTT. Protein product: CASSGAGQRDSPLHF. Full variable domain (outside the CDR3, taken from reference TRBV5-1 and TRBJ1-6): KAGVTQTPRYLIKTRGQQVTLSCSPISGHRSVSWYQQTPGQGLQFLFEYFSETQRNKGNFPGRFSGRQFSNSRSEMNVSTLELGDSALYLCASSGAGQRDSPLHFGNGTRLTVT.

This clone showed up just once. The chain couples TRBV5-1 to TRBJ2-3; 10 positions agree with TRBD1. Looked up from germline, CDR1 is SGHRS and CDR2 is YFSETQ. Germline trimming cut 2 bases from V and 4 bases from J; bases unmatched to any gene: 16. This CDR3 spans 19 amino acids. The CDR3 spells CASSFRPIGQGVVADTQYF. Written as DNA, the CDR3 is TGCGCCAGCAGCTTCCGCCCTATAGGACAGGGGGTGGTGGCAGATACGCAGTATTTT.

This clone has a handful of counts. The CDR3: CASSFLSGHNEKLFF. The CDR3 coding sequence is TGTGCCAGCAGTTTCCTGAGCGGGCATAATGAAAAACTGTTTTTT. The chain joins TRBV27 to TRBJ1-4; no reliable D call. Germline assignment: CDR1 MNHEY and CDR2 SMNVEV (reference sequence). This CDR3 spans 15 amino acids. V was pared by 3 bases and J by 4 bases, with 12 bases between.

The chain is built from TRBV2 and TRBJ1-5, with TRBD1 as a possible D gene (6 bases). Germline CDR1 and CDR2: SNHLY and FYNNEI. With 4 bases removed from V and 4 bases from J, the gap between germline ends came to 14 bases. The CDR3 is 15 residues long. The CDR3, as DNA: TGTGCCAGCAGTGCCGATAGGACAGCTAATCAGCCCCAGCATTTT. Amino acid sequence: CASSADRTANQPQHF.

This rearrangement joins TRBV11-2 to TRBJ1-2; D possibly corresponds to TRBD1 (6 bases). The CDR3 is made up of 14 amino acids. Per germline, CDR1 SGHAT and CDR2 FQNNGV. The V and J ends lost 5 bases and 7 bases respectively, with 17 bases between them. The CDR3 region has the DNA TGTGCCAGCAGCCCCGGTTGGACAGTAGCTGGCTACACCTTC. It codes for CASSPGWTVAGYTF.

This CDR3 is CASSLEGGVYGYTF. For the CDR3, the DNA is TGTGCCAGCAGCTTAGAAGGGGGCGTCTATGGCTACACCTTC. The rearrangement joins TRBV7-9 to TRBJ1-2; TRBD1 matches 7 bases. The germline CDR1 and CDR2 sequences are SEHNR and FQNEAQ (reference sequence). The V and J ends lost 1 base and 4 bases, in that order; junction bases with no gene match: 3. The CDR3 sequence is 14 residues long.

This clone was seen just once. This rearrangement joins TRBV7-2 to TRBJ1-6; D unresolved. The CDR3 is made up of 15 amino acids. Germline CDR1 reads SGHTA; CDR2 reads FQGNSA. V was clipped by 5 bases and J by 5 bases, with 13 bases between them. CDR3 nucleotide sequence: TGTGCCAGCAGCCTGTTACTTATTGATAATTCACCCCTCCACTTT. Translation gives CASSLLLIDNSPLHF.

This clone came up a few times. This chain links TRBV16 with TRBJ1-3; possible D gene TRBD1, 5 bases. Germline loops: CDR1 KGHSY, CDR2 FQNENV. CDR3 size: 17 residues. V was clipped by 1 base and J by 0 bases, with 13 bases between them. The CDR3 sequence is CASSQFRGTTSGNTIYF. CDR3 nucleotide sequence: TGTGCCAGCAGCCAATTCAGAGGGACTACCTCTGGAAACACCATATATTTT.

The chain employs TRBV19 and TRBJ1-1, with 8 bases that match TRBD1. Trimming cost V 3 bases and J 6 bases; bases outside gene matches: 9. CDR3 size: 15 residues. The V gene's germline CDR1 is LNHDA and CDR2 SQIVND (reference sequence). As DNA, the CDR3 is TGTGCCAGTAGTATCTTCCTCGGACAGGGTGCTGAAGCTTTCTTT. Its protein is CASSIFLGQGAEAFF.

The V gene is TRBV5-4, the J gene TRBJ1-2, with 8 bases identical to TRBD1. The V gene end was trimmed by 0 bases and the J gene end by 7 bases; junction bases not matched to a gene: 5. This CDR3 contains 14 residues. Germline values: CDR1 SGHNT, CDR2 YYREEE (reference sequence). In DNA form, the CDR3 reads TGTGCCAGCAGCTTGGTGACAGGGGTATCTGGCTACACCTTC. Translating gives CASSLVTGVSGYTF. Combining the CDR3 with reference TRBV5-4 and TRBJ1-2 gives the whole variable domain ETGVTQSPTHLIKTRGQQVTLRCSSQSGHNTVSWYQQALGQGPQFIFQYYREEENGRGNFPPRFSGLQFPNYSSELNVNALELDDSALYLCASSLVTGVSGYTFGSGTRLTVV.

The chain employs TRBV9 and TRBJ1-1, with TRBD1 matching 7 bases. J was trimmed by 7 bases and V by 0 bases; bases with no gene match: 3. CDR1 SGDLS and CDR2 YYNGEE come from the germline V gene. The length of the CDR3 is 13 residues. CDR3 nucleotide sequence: TGTGCCAGCAGCGTAGACAGGGGTGGTGAAGCTTTCTTT. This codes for CASSVDRGGEAFF. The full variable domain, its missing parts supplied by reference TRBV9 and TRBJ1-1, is DSGVTQTPKHLITATGQRVTLRCSPRSGDLSVYWYQQSLDQGLQFLIQYYNGEERAKGNILERFSAQQFPDLHSELNLSSLELGDSALYFCASSVDRGGEAFFGQGTRLTVV.

The CDR3 coding sequence is TGTGCCAGCCAAAGAGACGGGGAGACCCAGTACTTC. This codes for CASQRDGETQYF. The chain recombines TRBV7-2 with TRBJ2-5; D ambiguous. The V end lost 8 bases, the J end lost 5 bases, and 12 bases lay between the germline ends. Germline CDR1 and CDR2: SGHTA and FQGNSA. This CDR3 is 12 amino acids long.

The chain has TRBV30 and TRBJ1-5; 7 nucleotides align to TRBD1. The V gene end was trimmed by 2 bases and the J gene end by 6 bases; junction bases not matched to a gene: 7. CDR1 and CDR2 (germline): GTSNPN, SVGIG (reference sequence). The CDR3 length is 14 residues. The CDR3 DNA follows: TGTGCCTGGAGTCCCCGACAGGGCGTTCAGCCCCAGCATTTT. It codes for CAWSPRQGVQPQHF.

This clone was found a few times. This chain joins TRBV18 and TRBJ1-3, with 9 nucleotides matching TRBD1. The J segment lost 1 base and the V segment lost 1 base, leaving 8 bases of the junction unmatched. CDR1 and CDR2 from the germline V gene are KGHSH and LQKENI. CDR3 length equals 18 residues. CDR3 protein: CASSPRSGTGRSGNTIYF. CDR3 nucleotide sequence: TGTGCCAGCTCACCACGCTCCGGGACAGGGAGATCTGGAAACACCATATATTTT.

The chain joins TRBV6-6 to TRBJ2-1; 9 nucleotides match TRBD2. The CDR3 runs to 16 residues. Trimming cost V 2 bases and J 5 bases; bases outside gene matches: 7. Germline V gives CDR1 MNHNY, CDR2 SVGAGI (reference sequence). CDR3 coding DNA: TGTGCCAGCAGTTACCCTCTAGCGGGGCACAACAATGAGCAGTTCTTC. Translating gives CASSYPLAGHNNEQFF.

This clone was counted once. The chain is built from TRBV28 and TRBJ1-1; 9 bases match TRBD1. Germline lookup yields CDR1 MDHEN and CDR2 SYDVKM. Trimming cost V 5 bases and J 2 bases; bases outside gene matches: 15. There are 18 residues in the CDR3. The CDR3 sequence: CASSIYRGRVGFNTEAFF. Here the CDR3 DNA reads TGTGCCAGCAGTATTTACAGGGGGCGGGTAGGATTCAACACTGAAGCTTTCTTT. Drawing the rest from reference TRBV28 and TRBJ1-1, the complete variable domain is DVKVTQSSRYLVKRTGEKVFLECVQDMDHENMFWYRQDPGLGLRLIYFSYDVKMKEKGDIPEGYSVSREKKERFSLILESASTNQTSMYLCASSIYRGRVGFNTEAFFGQGTRLTVV.

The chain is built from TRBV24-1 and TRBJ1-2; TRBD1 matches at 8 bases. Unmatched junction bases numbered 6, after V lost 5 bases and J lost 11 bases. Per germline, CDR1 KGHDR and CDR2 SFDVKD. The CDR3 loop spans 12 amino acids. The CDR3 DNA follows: TGTGCCACCAGTGTAGGGACAGGCGATTACACCTTC. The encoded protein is CATSVGTGDYTF.